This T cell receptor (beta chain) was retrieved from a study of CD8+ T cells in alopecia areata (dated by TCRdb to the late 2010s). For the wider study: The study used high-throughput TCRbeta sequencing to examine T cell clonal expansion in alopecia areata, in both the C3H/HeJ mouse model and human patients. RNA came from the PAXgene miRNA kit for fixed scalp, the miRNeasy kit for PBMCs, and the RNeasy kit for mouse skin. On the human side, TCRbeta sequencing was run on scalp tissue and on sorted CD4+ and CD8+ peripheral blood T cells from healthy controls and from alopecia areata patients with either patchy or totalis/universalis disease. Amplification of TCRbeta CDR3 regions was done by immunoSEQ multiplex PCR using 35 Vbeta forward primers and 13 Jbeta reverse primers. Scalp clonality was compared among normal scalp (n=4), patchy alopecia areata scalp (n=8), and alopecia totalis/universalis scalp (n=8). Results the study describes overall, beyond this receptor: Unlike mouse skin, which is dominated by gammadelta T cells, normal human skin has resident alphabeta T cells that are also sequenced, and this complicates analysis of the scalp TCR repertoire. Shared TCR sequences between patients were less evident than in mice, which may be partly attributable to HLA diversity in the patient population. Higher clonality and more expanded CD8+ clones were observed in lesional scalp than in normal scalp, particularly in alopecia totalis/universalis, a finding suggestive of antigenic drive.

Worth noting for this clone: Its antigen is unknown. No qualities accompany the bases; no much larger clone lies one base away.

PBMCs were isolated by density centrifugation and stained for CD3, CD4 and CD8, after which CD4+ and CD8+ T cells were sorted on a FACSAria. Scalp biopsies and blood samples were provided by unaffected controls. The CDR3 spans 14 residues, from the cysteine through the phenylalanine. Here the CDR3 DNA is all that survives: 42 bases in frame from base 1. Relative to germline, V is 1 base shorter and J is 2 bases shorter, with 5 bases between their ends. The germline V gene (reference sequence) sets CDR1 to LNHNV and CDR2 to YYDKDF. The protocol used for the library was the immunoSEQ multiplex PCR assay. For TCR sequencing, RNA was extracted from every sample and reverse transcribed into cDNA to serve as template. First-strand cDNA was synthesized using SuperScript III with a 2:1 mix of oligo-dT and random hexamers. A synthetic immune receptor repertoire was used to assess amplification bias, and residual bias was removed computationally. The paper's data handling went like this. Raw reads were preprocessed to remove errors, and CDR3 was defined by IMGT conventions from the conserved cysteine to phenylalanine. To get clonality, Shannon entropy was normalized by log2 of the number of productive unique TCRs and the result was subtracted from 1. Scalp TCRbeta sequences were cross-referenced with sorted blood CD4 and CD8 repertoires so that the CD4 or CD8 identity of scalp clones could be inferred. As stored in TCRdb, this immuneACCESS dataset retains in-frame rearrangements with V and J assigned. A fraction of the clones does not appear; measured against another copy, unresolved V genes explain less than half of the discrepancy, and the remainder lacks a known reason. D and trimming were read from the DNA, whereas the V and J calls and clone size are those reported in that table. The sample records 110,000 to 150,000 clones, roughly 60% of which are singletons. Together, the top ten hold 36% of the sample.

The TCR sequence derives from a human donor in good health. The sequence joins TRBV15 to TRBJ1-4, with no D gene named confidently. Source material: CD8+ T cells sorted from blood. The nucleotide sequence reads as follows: TGTGCCACCAGCAGAGTGTTCACTAATGAAAAACTGTTTTTT. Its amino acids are CATSRVFTNEKLFF.